The rows below give T cell receptor beta chains drawn from one sample of a study of cytomegalovirus exposure and HLA in healthy donors. The table came from immunoSEQ multiplex PCR; TCRdb's copy has only in-frame clones and leaves some out. The table shows 200,000 to 300,000 clones, with 70% to 90% occurring only once. Sequenced sample: PBMCs. All receptors come from a girl between 2 and 10 years old in good health and CMV-seronegative. Both conserved end residues are part of each CDR3. Fields, in order: clone size, V gene, CDR3 length, D gene, J gene, CDR3 protein, CDR3 DNA. A D gene is named only where the DNA matches it firmly. Size values are once, few and many counts, or a class for expanded clones, and some rows have none.

abundance: .
v_gene: TRBV5-1
len: 16
d_gene: .
j_gene: TRBJ1-1
CDR3aa: CASSLSPASLYTEAFF
CDR3nt: TGCGCCAGCAGCTTAAGTCCGGCTAGTTTGTACACTGAAGCTTTCTTT

abundance: .
v_gene: TRBV9
len: 19
d_gene: TRBD2
j_gene: TRBJ2-1
CDR3aa: CASSARTDRVAGVPNEQFF
CDR3nt: TGTGCCAGCAGCGCCCGGACAGACCGAGTAGCGGGAGTCCCCAATGAGCAGTTCTTC

abundance: .
v_gene: TRBV7-8
len: 14
d_gene: .
j_gene: TRBJ2-7
CDR3aa: CASSLTSGDYEQYF
CDR3nt: TGTGCCAGCAGCTTAACATCGGGGGACTACGAGCAGTACTTC

abundance: .
v_gene: TRBV9
len: 10
d_gene: .
j_gene: TRBJ1-3
CDR3aa: CAKGGDTIYF
CDR3nt: TGTGCCAAAGGAGGGGACACCATATATTTT

abundance: .
v_gene: TRBV7-8
len: 19
d_gene: TRBD1
j_gene: TRBJ1-2
CDR3aa: CASSLSGRDRGASTYGYTF
CDR3nt: TGTGCCAGCAGCTTAAGCGGACGGGACAGGGGCGCGTCAACCTATGGCTACACCTTC

abundance: .
v_gene: TRBV11-2
len: 14
d_gene: TRBD1
j_gene: TRBJ1-1
CDR3aa: CASSLGTGSTEAFF
CDR3nt: TGTGCCAGCAGCTTGGGGACAGGGAGCACTGAAGCTTTCTTT

abundance: .
v_gene: TRBV30
len: 12
d_gene: .
j_gene: TRBJ2-7
CDR3aa: CAWQPQTYEQYF
CDR3nt: TGTGCCTGGCAACCCCAGACTTACGAGCAGTACTTC

abundance: .
v_gene: TRBV6-5
len: 13
d_gene: .
j_gene: TRBJ2-3
CDR3aa: CASSYMGADTQYF
CDR3nt: TGTGCCAGCAGTTACATGGGAGCAGATACGCAGTATTTT

abundance: .
v_gene: TRBV5-1
len: 15
d_gene: .
j_gene: TRBJ2-7
CDR3aa: CASSHIVLQGNEQYF
CDR3nt: TGCGCCAGCAGCCACATTGTACTACAGGGAAACGAGCAGTACTTC

abundance: few
v_gene: TRBV28
len: 11
d_gene: .
j_gene: TRBJ2-1
CDR3aa: CASSLRYEQFF
CDR3nt: TGTGCCAGCAGTTTACGGTATGAGCAGTTCTTC

abundance: .
v_gene: TRBV5-8
len: 13
d_gene: TRBD2
j_gene: TRBJ2-7
CDR3aa: CASSAGPGTTEYF
CDR3nt: TGTGCCAGCAGCGCCGGGCCCGGGACTACCGAGTACTTC

abundance: .
v_gene: TRBV9
len: 13
d_gene: .
j_gene: TRBJ1-1
CDR3aa: CASSVDAGTEAFF
CDR3nt: TGTGCCAGCAGCGTAGACGCAGGCACTGAAGCTTTCTTT

abundance: once
v_gene: TRBV2
len: 15
d_gene: .
j_gene: TRBJ1-1
CDR3aa: CASSDTAFMNTEAFF
CDR3nt: TGTGCCAGCAGTGATACAGCTTTCATGAACACTGAAGCTTTCTTT

abundance: once
v_gene: TRBV6-6
len: 14
d_gene: TRBD1
j_gene: TRBJ1-2
CDR3aa: CASRGTGEGYGYTF
CDR3nt: TGTGCCAGCAGGGGGACAGGGGAGGGGTATGGCTACACCTTC

abundance: few
v_gene: TRBV19
len: 17
d_gene: .
j_gene: TRBJ1-5
CDR3aa: CASSDYSGLGSNQPQHF
CDR3nt: TGTGCCAGTAGCGATTATAGCGGACTTGGGAGCAATCAGCCCCAGCATTTT

abundance: .
v_gene: TRBV30
len: 13
d_gene: TRBD2
j_gene: TRBJ2-5
CDR3aa: CAWTPAGEETQYF
CDR3nt: TGTGCCTGGACCCCGGCGGGAGAAGAGACCCAGTACTTC

abundance: .
v_gene: TRBV5-6
len: 14
d_gene: .
j_gene: TRBJ2-1
CDR3aa: CASSLDRAYNEQFF
CDR3nt: TGTGCCAGCAGCTTGGACCGCGCCTACAATGAGCAGTTCTTC

abundance: .
v_gene: TRBV19
len: 13
d_gene: .
j_gene: TRBJ2-3
CDR3aa: CASSSRARDTQYF
CDR3nt: TGTGCCAGTAGTAGCAGGGCGCGAGATACGCAGTATTTT

abundance: .
v_gene: TRBV5-4
len: 14
d_gene: .
j_gene: TRBJ2-5
CDR3aa: CASSLEGGQETQYF
CDR3nt: TGTGCCAGCAGCTTGGAAGGGGGCCAAGAGACCCAGTACTTC

abundance: .
v_gene: TRBV11-2
len: 15
d_gene: TRBD2
j_gene: TRBJ2-7
CDR3aa: CASRGSGSAVYEQYF
CDR3nt: TGTGCCAGCAGGGGTAGCGGGAGTGCCGTCTACGAGCAGTACTTC

abundance: .
v_gene: TRBV5-1
len: 14
d_gene: TRBD1
j_gene: TRBJ1-2
CDR3aa: CASSVGTVNYGYTF
CDR3nt: TGCGCCAGCAGCGTCGGGACAGTAAACTATGGCTACACCTTC

abundance: .
v_gene: TRBV7-8
len: 14
d_gene: TRBD1
j_gene: TRBJ1-2
CDR3aa: CASSLLQGADGYTF
CDR3nt: TGTGCCAGCAGCTTATTGCAGGGGGCCGATGGCTACACCTTC

abundance: .
v_gene: TRBV19
len: 15
d_gene: .
j_gene: TRBJ1-1
CDR3aa: CASSIVFRRGARAFF
CDR3nt: TGTGCCAGTAGTATAGTTTTCAGGCGGGGGGCGAGGGCTTTCTTT

abundance: .
v_gene: TRBV2
len: 16
d_gene: TRBD1
j_gene: TRBJ1-2
CDR3aa: CASSAILWTGGDGYTF
CDR3nt: TGTGCCAGCAGTGCGATCCTCTGGACAGGGGGCGATGGCTACACCTTC

abundance: .
v_gene: TRBV27
len: 15
d_gene: .
j_gene: TRBJ2-1
CDR3aa: CASSLEGLGREEQFF
CDR3nt: TGTGCCAGCAGTTTGGAGGGACTGGGCAGGGAGGAGCAGTTCTTC

abundance: .
v_gene: TRBV11-2
len: 15
d_gene: TRBD2
j_gene: TRBJ2-3
CDR3aa: CASSLSGVPTDTQYF
CDR3nt: TGTGCCAGCAGCTTGAGCGGGGTTCCCACAGATACGCAGTATTTT

abundance: .
v_gene: TRBV15
len: 13
d_gene: .
j_gene: TRBJ1-4
CDR3aa: CATSRGLQEKLFF
CDR3nt: TGTGCCACCAGCAGAGGACTCCAGGAAAAACTGTTTTTT

abundance: .
v_gene: TRBV10-3
len: 12
d_gene: .
j_gene: TRBJ2-7
CDR3aa: CALTTVLGEQYF
CDR3nt: TGTGCCCTGACGACTGTGCTCGGCGAGCAGTACTTC

abundance: .
v_gene: TRBV5-1
len: 17
d_gene: .
j_gene: TRBJ2-5
CDR3aa: CASSLEPGHLHRGTQYF
CDR3nt: TGCGCCAGCAGCTTGGAGCCGGGACATTTACACCGGGGGACCCAGTACTTC

abundance: few
v_gene: TRBV21-1
len: 16
d_gene: .
j_gene: TRBJ2-3
CDR3aa: CARGLAGAPGTDTQYF
CDR3nt: TGTGCCAGGGGACTAGCGGGGGCACCCGGTACAGATACGCAGTATTTT

abundance: .
v_gene: TRBV10-3
len: 13
d_gene: .
j_gene: TRBJ1-2
CDR3aa: CATKTPQGNGYTF
CDR3nt: TGTGCCACCAAAACCCCCCAGGGAAATGGCTACACCTTC

abundance: .
v_gene: TRBV7-9
len: 16
d_gene: TRBD2
j_gene: TRBJ2-3
CDR3aa: CASSLRVSGRTDTQYF
CDR3nt: TGTGCCAGCAGCTTAAGAGTGAGCGGGAGGACAGATACGCAGTATTTT

abundance: .
v_gene: TRBV7-2
len: 15
d_gene: .
j_gene: TRBJ2-1
CDR3aa: CASSLVSKGVDEQFF
CDR3nt: TGTGCCAGCAGCTTAGTTAGCAAGGGGGTGGATGAGCAGTTCTTC

abundance: .
v_gene: TRBV5-4
len: 14
d_gene: .
j_gene: TRBJ2-3
CDR3aa: CASSLDKFTDTQYF
CDR3nt: TGTGCCAGCAGCTTGGACAAGTTCACAGATACGCAGTATTTT

abundance: .
v_gene: TRBV7-8
len: 15
d_gene: .
j_gene: TRBJ2-5
CDR3aa: CASSPGPASGETQYF
CDR3nt: TGTGCCAGCAGCCCGGGCCCGGCGAGCGGGGAGACCCAGTACTTC

abundance: .
v_gene: TRBV4-1
len: 14
d_gene: TRBD1
j_gene: TRBJ2-5
CDR3aa: CASSLRTGQETQYF
CDR3nt: TGCGCCAGCAGCCTTCGGACAGGTCAAGAGACCCAGTACTTC

abundance: .
v_gene: TRBV20-1
len: 11
d_gene: .
j_gene: TRBJ2-1
CDR3aa: CSAWDLGGQFF
CDR3nt: TGCAGTGCTTGGGACTTGGGTGGGCAGTTCTTC

abundance: .
v_gene: TRBV6-1
len: 13
d_gene: TRBD1
j_gene: TRBJ2-5
CDR3aa: CAAAGTVQETQYF
CDR3nt: TGTGCCGCGGCCGGGACAGTGCAAGAGACCCAGTACTTC

abundance: .
v_gene: TRBV11-2
len: 16
d_gene: TRBD2
j_gene: TRBJ2-1
CDR3aa: CASSSRGRGSYNEQFF
CDR3nt: TGTGCCAGCAGCTCGCGCGGGAGGGGATCCTACAATGAGCAGTTCTTC

abundance: .
v_gene: TRBV9
len: 15
d_gene: .
j_gene: TRBJ2-1
CDR3aa: CASSVATSSGYEQFF
CDR3nt: TGTGCCAGCAGCGTAGCCACTAGCAGTGGATATGAGCAGTTCTTC

abundance: .
v_gene: TRBV4-2
len: 15
d_gene: .
j_gene: TRBJ2-4
CDR3aa: CASSQVGRDKNIQYF
CDR3nt: TGTGCCAGCAGCCAAGTCGGCCGGGACAAAAACATTCAGTACTTC

abundance: .
v_gene: TRBV25-1
len: 12
d_gene: .
j_gene: TRBJ1-2
CDR3aa: CASMFPGGGYTF
CDR3nt: TGTGCCAGCATGTTCCCGGGGGGTGGCTACACCTTC

abundance: .
v_gene: TRBV2
len: 17
d_gene: TRBD1
j_gene: TRBJ1-6
CDR3aa: CASILDRGSSYNSPLHF
CDR3nt: TGTGCCAGCATCCTGGACAGGGGAAGCTCCTATAATTCACCCCTCCACTTT

abundance: .
v_gene: TRBV6-1
len: 16
d_gene: .
j_gene: TRBJ2-7
CDR3aa: CASSEALRGSSYEQYF
CDR3nt: TGTGCCAGCAGTGAAGCGCTTCGCGGAAGCTCCTACGAGCAGTACTTC

abundance: once
v_gene: TRBV29-1
len: 15
d_gene: TRBD1
j_gene: TRBJ2-5
CDR3aa: CSAPPTGMYQETQYF
CDR3nt: TGCAGCGCCCCCCCGACAGGGATGTACCAAGAGACCCAGTACTTC

abundance: .
v_gene: TRBV4-1
len: 15
d_gene: .
j_gene: TRBJ2-7
CDR3aa: CASSQVADSDYEQYF
CDR3nt: TGCGCCAGCAGCCAAGTGGCGGACTCAGACTACGAGCAGTACTTC

abundance: .
v_gene: TRBV7-9
len: 14
d_gene: TRBD1
j_gene: TRBJ1-2
CDR3aa: CASSLSEGAEGYTF
CDR3nt: TGTGCCAGCAGCTTATCGGAGGGGGCGGAGGGCTACACCTTC

abundance: .
v_gene: TRBV29-1
len: 14
d_gene: TRBD1
j_gene: TRBJ1-2
CDR3aa: CSVLRHRGRRGYTF
CDR3nt: TGCAGCGTCCTTCGCCACAGGGGGCGTCGAGGCTACACCTTC

abundance: .
v_gene: TRBV9
len: 13
d_gene: .
j_gene: TRBJ2-7
CDR3aa: CASSERPGGEQYF
CDR3nt: TGTGCCAGCAGCGAGCGGCCCGGGGGCGAGCAGTACTTC

abundance: few
v_gene: TRBV7-3
len: 15
d_gene: TRBD1
j_gene: TRBJ2-1
CDR3aa: CASSLETGYHNEQFF
CDR3nt: TGTGCCAGCAGCTTGGAGACAGGGTACCACAATGAGCAGTTCTTC

abundance: .
v_gene: TRBV5-1
len: 14
d_gene: TRBD2
j_gene: TRBJ2-5
CDR3aa: CASSLVLAGEGQYF
CDR3nt: TGCGCCAGCAGCTTGGTACTAGCGGGAGAGGGCCAGTACTTC

abundance: .
v_gene: TRBV9
len: 16
d_gene: .
j_gene: TRBJ2-5
CDR3aa: CASSLRDRDGGEAQYF
CDR3nt: TGTGCCAGCAGCCTACGGGACAGGGACGGGGGGGAGGCCCAGTACTTC